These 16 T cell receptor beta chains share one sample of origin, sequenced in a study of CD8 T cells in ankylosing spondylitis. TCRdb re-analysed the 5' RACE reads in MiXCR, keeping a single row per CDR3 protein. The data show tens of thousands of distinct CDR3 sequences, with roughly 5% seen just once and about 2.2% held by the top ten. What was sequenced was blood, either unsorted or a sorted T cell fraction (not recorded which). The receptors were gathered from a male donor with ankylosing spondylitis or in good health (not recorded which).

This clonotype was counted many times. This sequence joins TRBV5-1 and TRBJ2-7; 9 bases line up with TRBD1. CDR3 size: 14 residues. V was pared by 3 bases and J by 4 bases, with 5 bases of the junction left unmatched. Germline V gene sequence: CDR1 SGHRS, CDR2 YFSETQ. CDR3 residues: CASSSLGQGYEQYF. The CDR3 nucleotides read TGCGCCAGCAGCTCCCTGGGACAGGGATACGAGCAGTACTTC.

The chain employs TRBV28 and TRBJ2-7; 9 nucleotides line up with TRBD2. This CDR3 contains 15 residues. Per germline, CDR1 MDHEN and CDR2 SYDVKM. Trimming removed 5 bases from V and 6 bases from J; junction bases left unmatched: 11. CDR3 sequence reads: CASSTRTSASVEQYF. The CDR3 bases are TGTGCCAGCAGTACCCGGACTAGCGCGTCAGTCGAGCAGTACTTC.

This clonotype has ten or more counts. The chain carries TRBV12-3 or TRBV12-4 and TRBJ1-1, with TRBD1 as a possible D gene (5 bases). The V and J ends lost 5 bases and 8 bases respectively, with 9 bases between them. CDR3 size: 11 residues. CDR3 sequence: CASSIRDEAFF. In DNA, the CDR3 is TGTGCCAGCAGTATCCGGGACGAAGCTTTCTTT.

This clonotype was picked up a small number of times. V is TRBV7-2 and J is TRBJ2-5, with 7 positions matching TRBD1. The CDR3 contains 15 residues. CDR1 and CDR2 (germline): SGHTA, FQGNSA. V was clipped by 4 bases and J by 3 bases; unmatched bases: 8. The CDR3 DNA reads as TGTGCCAGCAGCTCGTTACAGGGGAAGGAAGAGACCCAGTACTTC. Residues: CASSSLQGKEETQYF.

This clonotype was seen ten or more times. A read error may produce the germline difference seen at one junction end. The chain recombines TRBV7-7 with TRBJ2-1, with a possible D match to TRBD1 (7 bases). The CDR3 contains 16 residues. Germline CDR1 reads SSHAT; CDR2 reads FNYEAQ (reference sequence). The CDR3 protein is CASSLADRSSYNEQFF. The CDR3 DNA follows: TGTGCTAGCAGCTTAGCGGACAGGAGCTCCTACAATGAGCAGTTCTTC.

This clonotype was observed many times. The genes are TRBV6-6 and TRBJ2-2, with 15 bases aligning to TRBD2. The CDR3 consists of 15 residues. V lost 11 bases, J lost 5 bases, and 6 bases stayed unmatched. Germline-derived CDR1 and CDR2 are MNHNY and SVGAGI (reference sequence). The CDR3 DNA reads TGTGCCGGAGGACTAGCGGGGGGGCGAACCGGGGAGCTGTTTTTT. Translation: CAGGLAGGRTGELFF.

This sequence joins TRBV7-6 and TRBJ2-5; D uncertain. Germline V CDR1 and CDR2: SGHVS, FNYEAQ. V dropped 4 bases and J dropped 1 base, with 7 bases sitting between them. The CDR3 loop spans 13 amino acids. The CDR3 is CASSSIPQETQYF. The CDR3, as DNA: TGTGCCAGCAGCTCCATTCCCCAAGAGACCCAGTACTTC.

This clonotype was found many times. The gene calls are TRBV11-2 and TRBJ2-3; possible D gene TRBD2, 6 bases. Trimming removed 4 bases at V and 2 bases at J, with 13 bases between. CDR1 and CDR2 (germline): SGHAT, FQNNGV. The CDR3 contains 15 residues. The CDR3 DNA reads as TGTGCCAGCAGCTCCGGAGGGGCCGTCACAGATACGCAGTATTTT. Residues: CASSSGGAVTDTQYF.

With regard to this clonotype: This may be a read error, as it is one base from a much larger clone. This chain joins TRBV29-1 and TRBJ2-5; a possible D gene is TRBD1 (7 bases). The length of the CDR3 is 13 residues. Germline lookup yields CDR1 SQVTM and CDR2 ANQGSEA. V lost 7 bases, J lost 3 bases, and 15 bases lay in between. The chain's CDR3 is CSASSRGEETQYF. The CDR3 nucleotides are TGCAGCGCTTCCTCCAGGGGGGAAGAGACCCAGTACTTC.

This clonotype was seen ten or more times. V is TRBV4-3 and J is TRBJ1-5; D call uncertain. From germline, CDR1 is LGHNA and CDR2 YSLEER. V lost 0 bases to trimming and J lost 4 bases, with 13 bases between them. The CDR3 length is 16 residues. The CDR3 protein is CASSQDLQAGNQPQHF. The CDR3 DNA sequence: TGCGCCAGCAGCCAAGATCTCCAGGCGGGGAATCAGCCCCAGCATTTT.

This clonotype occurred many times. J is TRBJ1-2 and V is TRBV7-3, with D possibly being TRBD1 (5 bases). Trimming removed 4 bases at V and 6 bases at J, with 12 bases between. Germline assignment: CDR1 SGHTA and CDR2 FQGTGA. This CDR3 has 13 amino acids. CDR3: CASSSQAGNGYTF. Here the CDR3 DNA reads TGTGCCAGCAGCTCCCAGGCAGGGAATGGCTACACCTTC.

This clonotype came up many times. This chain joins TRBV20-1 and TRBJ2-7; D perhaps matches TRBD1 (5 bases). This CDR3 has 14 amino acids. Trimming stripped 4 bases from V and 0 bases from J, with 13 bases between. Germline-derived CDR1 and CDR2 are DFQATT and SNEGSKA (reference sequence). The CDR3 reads CSAISDRNSYEQYF. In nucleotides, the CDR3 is TGCAGTGCTATTTCAGACAGAAACTCCTACGAGCAGTACTTC.

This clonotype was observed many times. CDR3 sequence (DNA): TGTGCCATCAGGGGGGTCCCCGGGAGCAATGAGCAGTTCTTC. Translating gives CAIRGVPGSNEQFF. The chain uses TRBV10-3 and TRBJ2-1, with D perhaps matching TRBD2 (6 bases). V lost 6 bases and J lost 6, with 15 bases in between. This CDR3 has 14 residues. Germline CDR1 reads ENHRY; CDR2 reads SYGVKD.

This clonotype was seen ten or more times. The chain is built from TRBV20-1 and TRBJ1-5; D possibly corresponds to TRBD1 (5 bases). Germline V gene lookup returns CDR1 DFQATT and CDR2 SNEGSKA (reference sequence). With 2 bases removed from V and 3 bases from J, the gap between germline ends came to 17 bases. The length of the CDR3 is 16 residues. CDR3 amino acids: CSARLLQGPSNQPQHF. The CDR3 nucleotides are TGCAGTGCTAGACTCCTTCAGGGTCCCTCCAATCAGCCCCAGCATTTT.

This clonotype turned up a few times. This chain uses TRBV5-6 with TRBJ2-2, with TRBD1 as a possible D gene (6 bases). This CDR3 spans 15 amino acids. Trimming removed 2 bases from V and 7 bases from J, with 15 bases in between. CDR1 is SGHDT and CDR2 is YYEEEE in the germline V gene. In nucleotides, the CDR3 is TGTGCCAGCAGCTTTGGGCTCAGGGGTGTCGGGGAGCTGTTTTTT. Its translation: CASSFGLRGVGELFF.

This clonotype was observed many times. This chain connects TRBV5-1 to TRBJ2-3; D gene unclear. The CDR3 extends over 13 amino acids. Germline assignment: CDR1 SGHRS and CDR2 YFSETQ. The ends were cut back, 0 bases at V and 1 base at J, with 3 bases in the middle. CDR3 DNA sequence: TGCGCCAGCAGCTTGGAAGGCACAGATACGCAGTATTTT. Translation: CASSLEGTDTQYF.